This T cell receptor (beta chain) came from a study of blood T cell repertoires in COVID-19. About the study: The United States, Italy and Spain provided the acute and convalescent COVID-19 samples. T cells, B-cell-depleted T cells, or PBMCs provided the cDNA or gDNA that served as material.

The germline gives CDR1 SNHLY, CDR2 FYNNEI. The junction had 3 bases not matched to a gene; V was cut back by 5 bases and J by 4 bases. This CDR3 has 14 amino acids. Assay: immunoSEQ multiplex PCR; the TCRdb copy retains only in-frame clones and omits some. The table lists some 380,000 clones, around 90% of them singletons, with more than 2% in the top ten. The study drew participants aged about 18 to 89 years from 20 to 30 US areas. Assignment of participants to cohorts was predicated upon participant-reported clinical history. Input material: PBMCs or T cells enriched from blood (not recorded which). The TCR sequence derives from a woman in her 40s with acute COVID-19. The chain combines TRBV2 with TRBJ2-5; 11 nucleotides agree with TRBD2. CDR3: CASSPTSGAETQYF. The CDR3 DNA reads TGTGCCAGCAGTCCGACTAGCGGGGCAGAGACCCAGTACTTC. Together with reference TRBV2 and TRBJ2-5, the CDR3 gives the full variable domain: EPEVTQTPSHQVTQMGQEVILRCVPISNHLYFYWYRQILGQKVEFLVSFYNNEISEKSEIFDDQFSVERPDGSNFTLKIRSTKLEDSAMYFCASSPTSGAETQYFGPGTRLLVL.